Listed below are T cell receptor beta chains from one sample, sequenced in a study of T cell repertoires in cytomegalovirus infection. Their target antigens are unknown. TCRdb redid the calling of the reads with MiXCR, one entry per CDR3 protein. The top ten clones hold roughly 18% of a sample with about 740,000 distinct CDR3 sequences, 33% of them seen once. This sample comprised cultured PBMCs, obtained from culture after CMV antigen stimulation. The receptor set was obtained from a human donor in good health (CMV status not recorded). Some clones in this sample may be carry-over from other donors' samples. The CDR3 runs from the conserved cysteine through the conserved F or W. A D gene is named only where the DNA matches it firmly. Clone size, where shown, is once, few, many, or a class for clones that have expanded.

cdr3_length d_call j_call clone_size v_call cdr3_aa cdr3_nt
15 TRBD2 TRBJ2-3 many TRBV7-2 CASSRLAGGPDTQYF TGTGCCAGCAGCAGACTAGCGGGAGGACCAGATACGCAGTATTTT
16 NA TRBJ2-2 few TRBV11-2 CASSLDRRTYTGELFF TGTGCCAGCAGCTTAGATCGCAGGACCTACACCGGGGAGCTGTTTTTT
17 TRBD2 TRBJ2-3 NA TRBV6-5 CASRTEASGRATDTQYF TGTGCCAGCAGAACCGAGGCTAGCGGGAGGGCTACAGATACGCAGTATTTT
12 NA TRBJ1-1 many TRBV7-2 CASGSWGGVAFF TGTGCCAGCGGTTCTTGGGGGGGAGTAGCTTTCTTT
15 TRBD2 TRBJ2-1 NA TRBV5-6 CASSPPTSGYNEQFF TGTGCCAGCAGCCCCCCGACTAGCGGTTACAATGAGCAGTTCTTC
14 TRBD1 TRBJ2-3 once TRBV20-1 CSARRLTGTDTQYF TGCAGTGCTAGAAGGCTGACAGGGACAGATACGCAGTATTTT
14 NA TRBJ2-2 few TRBV11-3 CASSGPPRTGELFF TGTGCCAGCAGCGGGCCGCCGAGAACCGGGGAGCTGTTTTTT
14 NA TRBJ1-1 few TRBV18 CASSPRRTEPEAFF TGTGCCAGCTCACCACGGAGGACAGAACCGGAAGCTTTCTTT
16 TRBD1 TRBJ2-3 NA TRBV24-1 CATSDPTGTATDTQYF TGTGCCACCAGTGACCCCACGGGGACAGCCACAGATACGCAGTATTTT
15 TRBD1 TRBJ1-1 NA TRBV7-9 CASSPKGQGDTEAFF TGTGCCAGCAGCCCCAAGGGACAGGGTGACACTGAAGCTTTCTTT
16 NA TRBJ2-3 NA TRBV7-9 CASSPPAVGSADTQYF TGTGCCAGCAGCCCCCCCGCTGTTGGATCCGCAGATACGCAGTATTTT
16 NA TRBJ2-3 once TRBV7-6 CASSSITRDSTDTQYF TGTGCCAGCAGCTCCATTACCCGGGACAGCACAGATACGCAGTATTTT
14 TRBD1 TRBJ1-4 NA TRBV15 CATRDDRGNEKLFF TGTGCCACCAGGGATGACAGGGGTAATGAAAAACTGTTTTTT
13 NA TRBJ1-1 few TRBV7-8 CASSLTFGSEAFF TGTGCCAGCAGCTTGACATTTGGATCTGAAGCTTTCTTT
15 TRBD1 TRBJ2-1 NA TRBV7-6 CASSLPGTGGDGRFF TGTGCCAGCAGCTTACCCGGGACAGGGGGTGACGGGCGGTTCTTC
15 TRBD2 TRBJ2-3 few TRBV5-4 CASSLTSAHTDTQYF TGTGCCAGCAGCTTGACTAGCGCCCACACAGATACGCAGTATTTT
14 NA TRBJ2-7 NA TRBV6-5 CASSRRAGSYEQYF TGTGCCAGCAGCCGCCGGGCAGGTTCCTACGAGCAGTACTTC